This T cell receptor (beta chain) was profiled in a study of T-cell memory formation after mild COVID-19. Study-wide results and limits: Day 15 to 85 contracting clones showed balanced CD4/CD8; day 15 to 37 expanders favored CD4+.

This CDR3 spans 12 amino acids. Germline CDR1 MNHEY, CDR2 SVGEGT. Trimming took 2 bases from V and 6 from J, leaving 5 bases between them. This clonotype was seen a few times. Its target is not known. One entry per CDR3 protein, called by TCRdb with MiXCR from the 5' RACE reads. The sample gives more than 85,000 distinct CDR3 sequences, 11% of which show up once; roughly 40% is in the top ten. The sequence was obtained from a man aged 18 to 29 who had mild COVID-19 (a few samples of this study predate the infection). Cell type and time point are not known. The sequenced material came from PBMCs or a T cell subset sorted from them (not recorded which). This sequence joins TRBV6-2 or TRBV6-3 and TRBJ2-1, with unresolved D. DNA of the CDR3: TGTGCCAGCAGTTACCCAGGCAATGAGCAGTTCTTC. This sequence encodes CASSYPGNEQFF.